These 21 T cell receptor beta chains were sequenced from one sample in a study of beta chain features in type 1 diabetes. Study-wide findings and caveats: When Type 1 diabetes patients were examined, their TCRB CDR3s proved moderately but significantly shorter in all four CD4+ subsets.

Expressed TCRB transcripts got sequenced, as all isolated RNA was reverse transcribed. Sequencing was performed with immunoSEQ multiplex PCR; in TCRdb, only in-frame clones are kept and a portion is missing. The table has about 260,000 clones, 20% seen once; the top ten hold approximately 0.029%. Which antigens these TCRs recognize remains unknown. Specimen: naive CD4+ T cells from blood. All receptors derive from a woman aged 40 to 50 with type 1 diabetes.

The rearrangement joins TRBV19 to TRBJ1-6; D is unresolved. Germline CDR1 LNHDA, CDR2 SQIVND (reference sequence). Trimming shortened V by 7 bases and J by 6 bases, and 13 bases separated the two germline ends. The CDR3 length is 14 residues. CDR3 nucleotide sequence: TGTGCCAGTACGATTACAGCAGCTAATTCACCCCTCCACTTT. Its protein product is CASTITAANSPLHF.

The genes are TRBV9 and TRBJ1-5; D not certain. Per germline, CDR1 SGDLS and CDR2 YYNGEE. V lost 2 bases, J lost 8 bases, and 11 bases lay in between. The CDR3 sequence is 13 residues long. The CDR3 DNA follows: TGTGCCAGCAGCGTTACCCCTCGGGAGCCCCAGCATTTT. Translation gives CASSVTPREPQHF.

This clone was observed a few times. The V gene is TRBV6-6, the J gene TRBJ2-5; D might be TRBD2 (6 bases). Trimming stripped 3 bases from V and 5 bases from J, with 13 bases between. Germline CDR1 is MNHNY and CDR2 is SVGAGI (reference sequence). This CDR3 is 14 amino acids long. The CDR3 here is CASSYSLGGETQYF. CDR3 bases: TGTGCCAGCAGTTATAGTCTTGGGGGGGAGACCCAGTACTTC.

The gene calls are TRBV7-9 and TRBJ1-2; 7 positions match TRBD1. Germline trimming cut 5 bases from V and 8 bases from J; bases unmatched to any gene: 5. The CDR3 totals 12 residues. Germline loops: CDR1 SEHNR, CDR2 FQNEAQ (reference sequence). Here the CDR3 DNA reads TGTGCCAGCAGCACAGGGGAAATAGGCTACACCTTC. The encoded protein is CASSTGEIGYTF. The entire variable domain, with the rest obtained from reference TRBV7-9 and TRBJ1-2, is as follows: DTGVSQNPRHKITKRGQNVTFRCDPISEHNRLYWYRQTLGQGPEFLTYFQNEAQLEKSRLLSDRFSAERPKGSFSTLEIQRTEQGDSAMYLCASSTGEIGYTFGSGTRLTVV.

The chain links TRBV9 to TRBJ2-5; tentative D call: TRBD1 (7 bases). Trimming cost V 4 bases and J 1 base, with 17 bases left between them. The CDR3 totals 16 residues. Germline V gene lookup returns CDR1 SGDLS and CDR2 YYNGEE. The CDR3, as DNA: TGTGCCAGCAGCCCAGGGGGGTCCTTCTCCCAAGAGACCCAGTACTTC. Protein sequence: CASSPGGSFSQETQYF.

This rearrangement joins TRBV18 to TRBJ1-5, with D tentatively TRBD1 (5 bases). Germline CDR1 is KGHSH and CDR2 is LQKENI. Trimming took 3 bases from V and 1 from J, leaving 10 bases between them. The CDR3 sequence is 15 residues long. The CDR3 sequence: CASSPSSGSNQPQHF. CDR3 coding DNA: TGTGCCAGCTCACCCTCGTCAGGGAGCAATCAGCCCCAGCATTTT.

The table lists this clone with a few counts. V and J are TRBV4-2 and TRBJ2-7; 9 nucleotides align to TRBD2. This CDR3 is 21 amino acids long. With 0 bases clipped from V and 2 bases from J, the junction kept 20 bases outside the gene matches. CDR1 is LGHNA and CDR2 is YNFKEQ in the germline V gene. The CDR3 DNA is TGTGCCAGCAGCCAAGATATAGCGGGAGCTTCTCTGGCCGACCCTCCCTACGAGCAGTACTTC. As protein: CASSQDIAGASLADPPYEQYF.

This clone was detected only a few times. The chain carries TRBV28 and TRBJ1-1, with 9 bases identical to TRBD1. Germline V gives CDR1 MDHEN, CDR2 SYDVKM. V lost 7 bases, J lost 6 bases, and 21 bases stayed unmatched. The CDR3 consists of 18 residues. CDR3 protein: CASIERSGGTGHGPEAFF. The CDR3 region has the DNA TGTGCCAGCATAGAGCGTTCAGGGGGGACAGGGCATGGGCCTGAAGCTTTCTTT. The complete variable domain, with remaining parts taken from reference TRBV28 and TRBJ1-1, reads DVKVTQSSRYLVKRTGEKVFLECVQDMDHENMFWYRQDPGLGLRLIYFSYDVKMKEKGDIPEGYSVSREKKERFSLILESASTNQTSMYLCASIERSGGTGHGPEAFFGQGTRLTVV.

This chain connects TRBV7-2 to TRBJ1-1; D is uncertain. This CDR3 region has 15 residues. Between the trimmed V and J ends, which lost 8 bases and 0 bases, there was a span of 16 bases. The V gene's germline CDR1 is SGHTA and CDR2 FQGNSA. CDR3 residues: CASGREAPMNTEAFF. CDR3 coding DNA: TGTGCCAGCGGGAGGGAAGCCCCCATGAACACTGAAGCTTTCTTT.

CDR3 loop: CASSQAGRREGEQYF. CDR3 nucleotides: TGTGCCAGCAGCCAAGCTGGACGCCGGGAGGGCGAGCAGTACTTC. The V call is TRBV4-2, the J call TRBJ2-7, with 8 bases that match TRBD2. This CDR3 contains 15 residues. Germline CDR1 LGHNA, CDR2 YNFKEQ. Germline trimming cut 1 base from V and 6 bases from J; bases unmatched to any gene: 8.

The sample holds a few counts of this clone. This rearrangement joins TRBV30 to TRBJ2-3, with 7 bases that match TRBD1. V lost 0 bases, J lost 1 base, and 4 bases stayed unmatched. Germline V gives CDR1 GTSNPN, CDR2 SVGIG (reference sequence). The CDR3 is made up of 15 amino acids. The CDR3 loop is CAWSVGTAGTDTQYF. The CDR3 DNA follows: TGTGCCTGGAGTGTCGGGACAGCAGGCACAGATACGCAGTATTTT. The full variable domain, with the rest looked up from reference TRBV30 and TRBJ2-3, is SQTIHQWPATLVQPVGSPLSLECTVEGTSNPNLYWYRQAAGRGLQLLFYSVGIGQISSEVPQNLSASRPQDRQFILSSKKLLLSDSGFYLCAWSVGTAGTDTQYFGPGTRLTVL.

This CDR3 is CATSRDQSAGANVLTF. The CDR3, as DNA: TGTGCCACCAGCAGAGATCAGTCAGCTGGGGCCAACGTCCTGACTTTC. V and J are TRBV15 and TRBJ2-6; D is unclear. This CDR3 has 16 amino acids. Germline CDR1 and CDR2: LNHNV and YYDKDF (reference sequence). Trimming left V 0 bases short and J 2 bases short, with 8 bases between.

The chain carries TRBV9 and TRBJ2-1; D is unclear. Germline CDR1 reads SGDLS; CDR2 reads YYNGEE. The CDR3 contains 15 residues. V lost 3 bases and J 0 bases, leaving 10 bases between the germline ends. The CDR3 loop is CASSGTEASYNEQFF. CDR3 in DNA: TGTGCCAGCAGCGGAACAGAAGCCTCCTACAATGAGCAGTTCTTC.

This chain joins TRBV14 and TRBJ2-3; TRBD1 aligns across 11 bases. J was trimmed by 2 bases and V by 4 bases; bases with no gene match: 8. Germline CDR1 and CDR2: SGHDN and FVKESK. This CDR3 is built from 17 residues. This CDR3 reads CASSPRDRGTYTDTQYF. CDR3 nucleotide sequence: TGTGCCAGCAGCCCCCGGGACAGGGGGACCTACACAGATACGCAGTATTTT.

V gene TRBV23-1 combines with J gene TRBJ1-1; D not resolved. TRBV23-1 has ORF status, its function being uncertain. The CDR3 contains 14 residues. V shed 4 bases and J shed 0 bases, with 9 bases lying between them. The CDR3 DNA sequence: TGCGCCAGCAGTCTTCCAGGAATGAACACTGAAGCTTTCTTT. Its translation is CASSLPGMNTEAFF.

This clone was counted only a few times. The chain carries TRBV5-4 and TRBJ2-7, with 7 positions matching TRBD2. Germline CDR1 SGHNT, CDR2 YYREEE (reference sequence). The CDR3 runs 13 residues. Unmatched junction bases numbered 1, after V lost 2 bases and J lost 2 bases. CDR3 bases: TGTGCCAGCAGCTTCGGGACTACCTACGAGCAGTACTTC. It encodes CASSFGTTYEQYF.

This clone has a handful of counts. V gene TRBV28 combines with J gene TRBJ1-2, with 11 positions matching TRBD1. The CDR3 is 14 residues long. Germline V gene sequence: CDR1 MDHEN, CDR2 SYDVKM. Trimming cost V 4 bases and J 6 bases; bases outside gene matches: 4. This CDR3 is CASSYGQGADGYTF. CDR3 nucleotides: TGTGCCAGCAGTTATGGACAGGGGGCGGATGGCTACACCTTC.

The CDR3 sequence: CASSTGGGNQPQHF. CDR3 sequence (DNA): TGTGCCAGCAGCACGGGGGGGGGTAATCAGCCCCAGCATTTT. This chain links TRBV7-8 with TRBJ1-5, with D tentatively TRBD1 (5 bases). Trimming left V 5 bases short and J 4 bases short, with 12 bases between. The CDR3 consists of 14 residues. CDR1 and CDR2 from the germline V gene are SGHVS and FQNEAQ. The whole variable domain, remainder taken from reference TRBV7-8 and TRBJ1-5, is GAGVSQSPRYKVAKRGQDVALRCDPISGHVSLFWYQQALGQGPEFLTYFQNEAQLDKSGLPSDRFFAERPEGSVSTLKIQRTQQEDSAVYLCASSTGGGNQPQHFGDGTRLSIL.

This clone came up a few times. The CDR3 sequence: CASSVVPSGIYNEQFF. CDR3 nucleotide sequence: TGTGCCAGCAGCGTAGTACCTAGCGGGATCTACAATGAGCAGTTCTTC. The chain recombines TRBV9 with TRBJ2-1; 9 nucleotides line up with TRBD2. V shed 0 bases and J 3 bases; nucleotides not matched to a gene: 4. The germline CDR1 and CDR2 sequences are SGDLS and YYNGEE. The CDR3 loop spans 16 amino acids.

The chain couples TRBV28 to TRBJ2-3; possible D gene TRBD2, 6 bases. Deletions cut 3 bases from V and 0 bases from J, with 10 bases between. The CDR3 is 15 residues long. Germline V gene sequence: CDR1 MDHEN, CDR2 SYDVKM. CDR3 coding DNA: TGTGCCAGCAGTTTTCGGCGGGATAGCACAGATACGCAGTATTTT. Translating it yields CASSFRRDSTDTQYF.

This clone occurred a few times. V and J are TRBV5-1 and TRBJ1-1; D unresolved. Germline CDR1 reads SGHRS; CDR2 reads YFSETQ. There are 13 residues in the CDR3. V gave up 2 bases and J gave up 3 bases, with 8 bases separating them. CDR3 region: CASSLSSDTEAFF. Written as DNA, the CDR3 is TGCGCCAGCAGCTTATCTAGCGACACTGAAGCTTTCTTT.